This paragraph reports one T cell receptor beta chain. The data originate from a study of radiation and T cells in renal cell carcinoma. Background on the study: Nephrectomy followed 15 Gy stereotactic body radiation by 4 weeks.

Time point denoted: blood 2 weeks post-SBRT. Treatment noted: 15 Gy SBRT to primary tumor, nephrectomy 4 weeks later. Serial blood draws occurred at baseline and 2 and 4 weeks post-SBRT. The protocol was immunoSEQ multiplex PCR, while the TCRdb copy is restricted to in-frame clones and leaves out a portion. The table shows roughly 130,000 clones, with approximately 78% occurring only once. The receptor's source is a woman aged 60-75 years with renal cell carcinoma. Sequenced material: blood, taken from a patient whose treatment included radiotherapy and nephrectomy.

CDR3 loop: CASSSQTGRYEQYF. Written as DNA, the CDR3 is TGTGCCAGCAGCTCACAGACAGGGAGGTACGAGCAGTACTTC. This rearrangement joins TRBV7-2 to TRBJ2-5, with D perhaps TRBD1 (7 bases). Gene TRBJ2-7 matches the end of the DNA better, so the J call may be wrong. Germline CDR1 and CDR2: SGHTA and FQGNSA. The CDR3 sequence is 14 residues long.